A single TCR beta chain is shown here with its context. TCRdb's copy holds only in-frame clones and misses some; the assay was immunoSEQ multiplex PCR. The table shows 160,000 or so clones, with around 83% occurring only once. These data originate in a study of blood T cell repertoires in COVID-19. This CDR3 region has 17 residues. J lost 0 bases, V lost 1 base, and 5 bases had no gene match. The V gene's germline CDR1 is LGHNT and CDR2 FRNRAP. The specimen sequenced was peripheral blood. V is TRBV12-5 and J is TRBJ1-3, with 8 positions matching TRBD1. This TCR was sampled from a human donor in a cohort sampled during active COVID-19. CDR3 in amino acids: CASGLGQGSSSGNTIYF. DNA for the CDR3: TGTGCTAGTGGTTTGGGACAGGGGTCCTCCTCTGGAAACACCATATATTTT.